The 30 T cell receptor beta chains given below trace back to one sample, sequenced in a study of T-cell reconstitution after alpha-beta-depleted transplantation in children (dated by TCRdb to about 2016). To prepare the library, PCR was applied. Sequenced on an Illumina HiSeq 2500. To normalize quantification of the TCRbeta repertoire, the TCR libraries were built with molecular barcoding that relied on unique molecular identifiers. TCRdb reprocessing: public reads trimmed at Q25 with fastp, clones called with MiXCR, in-frame beta chains kept. Entries that share a CDR3 protein sequence are merged under the most common genes and DNA. This sample gives about 310,000 distinct CDR3 sequences in total; around 25% of them show up just once. The top ten clonotypes cover about 10% of the sample. Sample treatment or condition, as interpreted from the label and publication: allogeneic hematopoietic cell transplantation with graft depleted of TCRalphabeta T cells and CD19 B cells.

The material was PBMCs, mostly from graft donor cells, obtained 180 days after TCRalphabeta/CD19-depleted stem cell transplant. The receptors here all came from a male patient younger than 18 who had a stem cell transplant for acute lymphoblastic leukemia, so the T cells may come from the graft donor.

The chain couples TRBV20-1 to TRBJ2-7; tentative D call: TRBD2 (6 bases). Per the germline V gene, CDR1 is DFQATT and CDR2 is SNEGSKA (reference sequence). This CDR3 has 15 residues. V lost 4 bases to trimming and J lost 4 bases, with 20 bases between them. Written as DNA, the CDR3 is TGCAGTGCTAAGGAGGGCTTCGAAAAATTTTACGAGCAGTACTTC. Residues: CSAKEGFEKFYEQYF.

This clonotype has a handful of counts. V and J are TRBV4-1 and TRBJ2-2; D call uncertain. The ends were cut back, 3 bases at V and 5 bases at J, with 10 bases in the middle. The CDR3 length is 14 residues. Germline V gene sequence: CDR1 MGHRA, CDR2 YSYEKL. The DNA for the CDR3 is TGCGCCAGCAGCCAGGTAGCAGGAACCGGGGAGCTGTTTTTT. This gives the protein CASSQVAGTGELFF.

The genes are TRBV20-1 and TRBJ2-7; 10 nucleotides agree with TRBD2. The CDR3 totals 14 residues. Germline CDR1 and CDR2: DFQATT and SNEGSKA (reference sequence). Unmatched junction bases numbered 6, after V lost 3 bases and J lost 4 bases. In nucleotides, the CDR3 is TGCAGTGCTAGCACAGGACTAGCGGCTTACGAGCAGTACTTC. As protein: CSASTGLAAYEQYF.

CDR3 nucleotides: TGCAGTGCTAGAGATTCTAGCGGGAGGTGGTACGAGCAGTACTTC. It encodes CSARDSSGRWYEQYF. The chain joins TRBV20-1 to TRBJ2-7, with 11 bases aligning to TRBD2. J gave up 4 bases and V 0 bases, and 5 bases lay outside the gene matches. This CDR3 region has 15 residues. Germline V gene sequence: CDR1 DFQATT, CDR2 SNEGSKA (reference sequence).

Many counts were recorded for this clonotype. V and J are TRBV18 and TRBJ2-7; D remains unclear. V was shortened by 8 bases and J by 0 bases, with 8 bases between the two germline ends. The CDR3 is 12 amino acids. Germline V gene sequence: CDR1 KGHSH, CDR2 LQKENI. The CDR3 region is CASSPPSYEQYF. As DNA, the CDR3 is TGTGCCAGCAGTCCCCCCTCCTACGAGCAGTACTTC.

The chain links TRBV6-5 to TRBJ1-4; D may be TRBD1 (5 bases). The V gene lost 4 bases and the J gene lost 0 bases, with 9 bases spanning the gap. Germline V gene sequence: CDR1 MNHEY, CDR2 SVGAGI. The CDR3 has 15 residues. The chain's CDR3 is CASSWDDATNEKLFF. In nucleotides, the CDR3 is TGTGCCAGCAGTTGGGACGACGCAACTAATGAAAAACTGTTTTTT.

Turning to this clonotype: Possible read error: a much larger clone is one base away. The chain combines TRBV20-1 with TRBJ2-7, with a possible D match to TRBD2 (5 bases). The CDR3 is 16 residues long. Germline CDR1 and CDR2: DFQATT and SNEGSKA (reference sequence). This CDR3 reads CSARDRELVGNDEPYF. In DNA form, the CDR3 reads TGCAGTGCTAGAGATCGGGAACTAGTAGGCAACGACGAGCCGTACTTC.

The count of this clonotype is one. The chain links TRBV5-6 to TRBJ1-1; the D is unclear. The CDR3 has 13 amino acids. Germline V gives CDR1 SGHDT, CDR2 YYEEEE. With 6 bases removed from V and 3 bases from J, the gap between germline ends came to 12 bases. The CDR3 DNA reads as TGTGCCAGCACCCAGAGAGAGGACACTGAAGCTTTCTTT. This sequence encodes CASTQREDTEAFF.

This chain connects TRBV20-1 to TRBJ1-5, with D possibly being TRBD1 (6 bases). CDR1 and CDR2 from the germline V gene are DFQATT and SNEGSKA (reference sequence). CDR3 length: 17 residues. The DNA for the CDR3 is TGCTGCGCTAGATCACCACAGGGAGGGGATAGCAATCAGCCCCAGCATTTT. This gives the protein CCARSPQGGDSNQPQHF.

Ten or more counts support this clonotype. The gene calls are TRBV20-1 and TRBJ2-1; no reliable D call. CDR1 DFQATT and CDR2 SNEGSKA come from the germline V gene (reference sequence). This CDR3 is built from 17 residues. V was trimmed by 0 bases and J by 5 bases, leaving 20 bases between them. CDR3 DNA sequence: TGCAGTGCTAGAGATCTAGTGAGGAGCTCTTTCAACAATGAGCAGTTCTTC. It encodes CSARDLVRSSFNNEQFF.

Only a few counts were recorded for this clonotype. V and J are TRBV21-1 and TRBJ2-1; TRBD2 was called by the table and not checked on the DNA. TRBV21-1 is an annotated pseudogene. This CDR3 spans 16 amino acids. The CDR3, as DNA: TGTGCCAGCAGCCGTCCCGGACTAGCGGGAGATAATGAGCAGTTCTTC. It translates to CASSRPGLAGDNEQFF.

This clonotype was seen a few times. This chain uses TRBV5-1 with TRBJ2-3; 9 bases align to TRBD2. The CDR3 has 17 amino acids. J was trimmed by 2 bases and V by 3 bases; bases with no gene match: 10. The germline V gene has CDR1 SGHRS and CDR2 YFSETQ. CDR3 sequence reads: CASSWGQREDLTDTQYF. For the CDR3, the DNA is TGCGCCAGCAGCTGGGGCCAGCGGGAGGACCTCACAGATACGCAGTATTTT.

The chain uses TRBV6-4 and TRBJ2-7; the D call may be TRBD1 or TRBD2 (5 bases each). The CDR3 runs 18 residues. Between the trimmed V and J ends, which lost 4 bases and 2 bases, there was a span of 24 bases. The V gene's germline CDR1 is MRHNA and CDR2 SNTAGT. CDR3 protein: CASSARGYRSGTTYEQYF. The CDR3 DNA sequence: TGTGCCAGCAGTGCTCGAGGTTATCGCTCCGGGACCACCTACGAGCAGTACTTC.

This chain joins TRBV20-1 and TRBJ2-5, with 7 bases identical to TRBD2. Trimming at V came to 4 bases and at J to 7 bases, leaving 9 bases not matched to a gene. Germline values: CDR1 DFQATT, CDR2 SNEGSKA (reference sequence). The CDR3 length is 13 residues. CDR3 in amino acids: CSATREGRVTQYF. The CDR3 coding sequence is TGCAGTGCTACCAGGGAGGGGCGGGTGACCCAGTACTTC.

This clonotype was recorded at least ten times. V usage is TRBV7-6 and J usage is TRBJ2-5; D not certain. Germline-derived CDR1 and CDR2 are SGHVS and FNYEAQ. The length of the CDR3 is 15 residues. V was clipped by 2 bases and J by 4 bases, with 14 bases between them. The CDR3, as DNA: TGTGCCAGCAGCTTAATTGGGGTCAAAGGAGAGACCCAGTACTTC. Translated, it gives CASSLIGVKGETQYF.

This clonotype showed up many times. The chain carries TRBV12-3 or TRBV12-4 and TRBJ2-1; TRBD1 or TRBD2 may be the D gene (8 bases each). This CDR3 is built from 18 residues. Between the trimmed V and J ends, which lost 5 bases and 4 bases, there was a span of 24 bases. CDR3 sequence reads: CASSRTGIFGGRYNEQFF. The CDR3 DNA sequence: TGTGCCAGCAGTCGGACAGGGATTTTTGGCGGGAGGTACAATGAGCAGTTCTTC.

The J gene is TRBJ1-2, the V gene TRBV7-2, with 12 bases lining up with TRBD1. This CDR3 has 16 amino acids. Germline values: CDR1 SGHTA, CDR2 FQGNSA. With V trimmed by 3 bases and J by 8 bases, 10 bases remained unmatched. CDR3 in amino acids: CASSLNPGQGAKGYTF. As DNA, the CDR3 is TGTGCCAGCAGCTTGAACCCGGGACAGGGGGCGAAAGGCTACACCTTC. The complete variable domain, with remaining parts taken from reference TRBV7-2 and TRBJ1-2, reads GAGVSQSPSNKVTEKGKDVELRCDPISGHTALYWYRQSLGQGLEFLIYFQGNSAPDKSGLPSDRFSAERTGGSVSTLTIQRTQQEDSAVYLCASSLNPGQGAKGYTFGSGTRLTVV.

This clonotype has a count of ten or more. The genes are TRBV7-8 and TRBJ1-1; no firm D call. The length of the CDR3 is 12 residues. Germline V CDR1 and CDR2: SGHVS, FQNEAQ. V was pared by 5 bases and J by 6 bases, with 10 bases between. The DNA for the CDR3 is TGTGCCAGCAGCCATGTCGGCCCTGAAGCTTTCTTT. This sequence encodes CASSHVGPEAFF.

This clonotype was detected only a few times. This chain uses TRBV9 with TRBJ2-5; D is unclear. This CDR3 region has 13 residues. V lost 3 bases and J lost 1, with 7 bases in between. Germline CDR1 is SGDLS and CDR2 is YYNGEE. This CDR3 reads CASSARPQETQYF. DNA of the CDR3: TGTGCCAGCAGCGCCCGCCCCCAAGAGACCCAGTACTTC.

This clonotype appeared many times. The chain combines TRBV5-1 with TRBJ2-2, with a tentative D call TRBD1 (6 bases). This CDR3 has 15 residues. CDR1 is SGHRS, CDR2 YFSETQ, per germline. Trimming stripped 2 bases from V and 4 bases from J, with 12 bases between. The CDR3 is CASSLIGQITGELFF. CDR3 bases: TGCGCCAGCAGCTTAATCGGACAGATCACCGGGGAGCTGTTTTTT.

Ten or more counts support this clonotype. The V and J genes are TRBV20-1 and TRBJ1-5; no reliable D call. The V end lost 4 bases, the J end lost 2 bases, and 12 bases lay between the germline ends. This CDR3 spans 14 amino acids. CDR1 is DFQATT, CDR2 SNEGSKA, per germline (reference sequence). CDR3 in DNA: TGCAGTGCTATGGGTGAGACTCGCAATCAGCCCCAGCATTTT. As protein: CSAMGETRNQPQHF.

This clonotype was found a few times. The J gene is TRBJ2-7, the V gene TRBV7-9; TRBD2 matches 8 bases. Germline lookup yields CDR1 SEHNR and CDR2 FQNEAQ (reference sequence). V gave up 2 bases and J gave up 3 bases; unmatched junction bases: 6. The CDR3 contains 15 residues. CDR3 nucleotide sequence: TGTGCCAGCAGCTTACTCCCGGGGGGGTTCTACGAGCAGTACTTC. Residues: CASSLLPGGFYEQYF.

This clonotype was recorded a few times. The gene calls are TRBV7-3 and TRBJ1-2; no clear D. Germline values: CDR1 SGHTA, CDR2 FQGTGA. V was trimmed by 5 bases and J by 1 base, leaving 14 bases between them. CDR3 size: 15 residues. The CDR3 coding sequence is TGTGCCAGCAGCCCAGGACCTTGGGGTAACTATGGCTACACCTTC. It translates to CASSPGPWGNYGYTF.

CDR3: CASNFRVGETQYF. CDR3 DNA: TGTGCCAGCAACTTCAGGGTCGGGGAGACCCAGTACTTC. The rearrangement uses TRBV12-3 or TRBV12-4 and TRBJ2-5; possible D gene TRBD1, 5 bases. V lost 7 bases to trimming and J lost 5 bases, with 14 bases between them. The CDR3 runs 13 residues.

This clonotype was detected ten times or more. The chain combines TRBV5-1 with TRBJ2-7; 10 bases align to TRBD2. V gave up 2 bases and J gave up 0 bases; unmatched junction bases: 2. This CDR3 is built from 15 residues. Germline CDR1 and CDR2: SGHRS and YFSETQ. The CDR3 loop is CASSFLAGASYEQYF. CDR3 nucleotide sequence: TGCGCCAGCAGCTTCCTAGCGGGAGCCTCCTACGAGCAGTACTTC.

This chain connects TRBV7-9 to TRBJ1-1; D not resolved. This CDR3 spans 14 amino acids. The ends were cut back, 1 base at V and 3 bases at J, with 9 bases in the middle. CDR1 is SEHNR and CDR2 is FQNEAQ in the germline V gene (reference sequence). The chain's CDR3 is CASSLDRWDTEAFF. The CDR3 DNA is TGTGCCAGCAGCTTAGACCGTTGGGACACTGAAGCTTTCTTT. The full variable domain, in which reference TRBV7-9 and TRBJ1-1 provide the parts outside the CDR3, is DTGVSQNPRHKITKRGQNVTFRCDPISEHNRLYWYRQTLGQGPEFLTYFQNEAQLEKSRLLSDRFSAERPKGSFSTLEIQRTEQGDSAMYLCASSLDRWDTEAFFGQGTRLTVV.

J is TRBJ2-5 and V is TRBV5-6; tentatively, D is TRBD1 (6 bases). The CDR3 is 15 residues long. Trimming took 2 bases from V and 1 from J, leaving 12 bases between them. CDR1 is SGHDT and CDR2 is YYEEEE in the germline V gene. CDR3 in DNA: TGTGCCAGCAGCTTCATTGACAGGAGCCAAGAGACCCAGTACTTC. It encodes CASSFIDRSQETQYF.

The chain employs TRBV29-1 and TRBJ1-1, with a possible D match to TRBD1 (6 bases). Germline CDR1 SQVTM, CDR2 ANQGSEA. This CDR3 contains 10 residues. V was shortened by 6 bases and J by 11 bases, with 13 bases between the two germline ends. The chain's CDR3 is CSVGTGIAFF. CDR3 nucleotide sequence: TGCAGCGTGGGAACAGGGATTGCTTTCTTT.

The V gene is TRBV27, the J gene TRBJ1-1, with 8 bases that match TRBD1. The CDR3 spans 14 residues. Unmatched junction bases numbered 7, after V lost 6 bases and J lost 4 bases. The germline CDR1 and CDR2 sequences are MNHEY and SMNVEV (reference sequence). CDR3: CASSYGQGSTEAFF. The CDR3 DNA reads TGTGCCAGCAGCTACGGACAGGGCAGCACTGAAGCTTTCTTT.

This chain joins TRBV7-6 and TRBJ1-2; tentative D call: TRBD1 (5 bases). The CDR3 loop spans 15 amino acids. Germline V gene data show CDR1 as SGHVS and CDR2 as FNYEAQ. Trimming shortened V by 1 base and J by 4 bases, and 13 bases separated the two germline ends. CDR3 in amino acids: CASSLGRGLAYGYTF. CDR3 sequence (DNA): TGTGCCAGCAGCTTAGGGCGGGGGTTGGCCTATGGCTACACCTTC.